This TCR beta chain was captured in a study of T cells in Graves' hyperthyroidism and ophthalmopathy. CDR1 MDHEN and CDR2 SYDVKM come from the germline V gene. V was shortened by 2 bases and J by 2 bases, with 8 bases between the two germline ends. The CDR3 contains 14 residues. Details on this clonotype: What it binds is unknown.

The source material, RNA transcripts, was used to amplify TCR beta CDR3 regions. An initial round of RT-PCR targeting the TCR CDR3 relied on the HTBI primer set. Each CDR3 protein is one row after TCRdb ran MiXCR on the multiplex PCR reads. This sample yields roughly 500,000 distinct CDR3 sequences, of which approximately 16% are seen a single time; roughly 29% belongs to the top ten. Findings and caveats of the study: The model anticipated ophthalmopathy a median around six months pre-onset.

The chain carries TRBV28 and TRBJ2-3; D uncertain. The sequenced sample was blood. The receptor was derived from a woman under 40 with Graves' ophthalmopathy. CDR3 DNA: TGTGCCAGCAGTTTAATAGGTTTCACAGATACGCAGTATTTT. Its protein product is CASSLIGFTDTQYF.